A selection of T cell receptor beta chains follows, all from one sample in a study of cytomegalovirus exposure and HLA in healthy donors. Sequencing used immunoSEQ multiplex PCR; TCRdb keeps in-frame clones, though not all of them. The sample has roughly 150,000 clones, 73% seen once. Source material: PBMCs. The receptors shown here come from a woman between 18 and 29 years old in good health and CMV-seropositive. CDR3s include the opening cysteine and the closing phenylalanine or tryptophan. A D gene is named only where the DNA matches it firmly. Clone sizes are given selectively: once, few, many, or a class where the clone is expanded.

D,size,J,V,CDR3,DNA
.,.,TRBJ1-5,TRBV19,CASSTPLGAINQPQHF,TGTGCCAGTAGCACACCTTTAGGGGCTATCAATCAGCCCCAGCATTTT
.,once,TRBJ1-1,TRBV7-9,CASRQGNTEAFF,TGTGCCAGCAGACAGGGGAACACTGAAGCTTTCTTT
TRBD2,.,TRBJ2-7,TRBV7-8,CASSPRLAGSLLHNYEQYF,TGTGCCAGCAGCCCCAGACTAGCGGGGTCCCTACTCCATAACTACGAGCAGTACTTC
TRBD1,.,TRBJ1-6,TRBV6-4,CASSDSTGHGSPLHF,TGTGCCAGCAGTGACTCGACAGGGCACGGATCACCCCTCCACTTT
.,.,TRBJ2-7,TRBV2,CASSGGQKYEQYF,TGTGCCAGCAGTGGTGGACAGAAATACGAGCAGTACTTC
.,.,TRBJ2-5,TRBV20-1,CSAVIQGKQYF,TGCAGTGCGGTAATCCAGGGGAAGCAGTACTTC
.,.,TRBJ2-7,TRBV18,CASSPTSGSYEQYF,TGTGCCAGCTCACCTACCAGCGGCTCCTACGAGCAGTACTTC
.,.,TRBJ1-2,TRBV6-1,CASSEGSSPYGYTF,TGTGCCAGCAGTGAAGGGAGCAGCCCTTATGGCTACACCTTC
.,.,TRBJ1-1,TRBV4-1,CASSRPLGTAFF,TGCGCCAGCAGCCGCCCCCTCGGTACGGCTTTCTTT
.,few,TRBJ1-6,TRBV19,CASSAQGVSPLHF,TGTGCCAGTAGCGCACAGGGTGTCTCACCCCTCCACTTT
.,few,TRBJ2-3,TRBV6-5,CASSSVDTQYF,TGTGCCAGCAGTTCGGTCGATACGCAGTATTTT
.,.,TRBJ1-1,TRBV6-5,CASSYSSRTEAFF,TGTGCCAGCAGTTACTCCAGTCGCACTGAAGCTTTCTTT
TRBD1,.,TRBJ1-6,TRBV18,CASSPRGSGTGDSPLHF,TGTGCCAGCTCGCCTAGAGGATCCGGGACAGGGGACTCACCCCTCCACTTT
.,.,TRBJ2-3,TRBV7-2,CASSLGRGLHSTDTQYF,TGTGCCAGCAGCCTGGGTCGAGGACTCCACTCCACAGATACGCAGTATTTT
.,.,TRBJ1-4,TRBV7-6,CASSLRLKGQGLGEKLFF,TGTGCCAGCAGCTTACGCTTAAAGGGGCAGGGGCTTGGTGAAAAACTGTTTTTT
TRBD1,.,TRBJ1-6,TRBV5-6,CASSLGGQGFPYNSPLHF,TGTGCCAGCAGCTTGGGGGGACAGGGTTTCCCCTACAATTCACCCCTCCACTTT
TRBD2,.,TRBJ2-1,TRBV7-2,CASSLAYSGGYNEQFF,TGTGCCAGCAGCTTAGCTTACAGCGGGGGTTACAATGAGCAGTTCTTC
.,few,TRBJ2-3,TRBV2,CASSFSGRTDTQYF,TGTGCCAGCAGTTTTTCAGGGCGCACAGATACGCAGTATTTT
.,.,TRBJ1-6,TRBV11-2,CASSFTARLHF,TGTGCCAGCAGCTTTACCGCCCGGCTCCACTTT
TRBD2,.,TRBJ2-2,TRBV7-6,CASSLREGGTGELFF,TGTGCCAGCAGCTTACGCGAGGGAGGGACCGGGGAGCTGTTTTTT
TRBD1,.,TRBJ1-6,TRBV5-1,CASSLEQGAIGSPLHF,TGCGCCAGCAGCTTGGAGCAGGGGGCTATCGGTTCACCCCTCCACTTT
TRBD1,.,TRBJ2-7,TRBV2,CASRRTGGESYEQYF,TGTGCCAGCAGAAGGACAGGGGGCGAGAGCTACGAGCAGTACTTC
TRBD1,.,TRBJ2-2,TRBV6-5,CASSRGQKNTGELFF,TGTGCCAGCAGTAGGGGACAGAAGAACACCGGGGAGCTGTTTTTT
.,.,TRBJ2-5,TRBV7-8,CASSLKWGEQYF,TGTGCCAGCAGCTTAAAGTGGGGGGAGCAGTACTTC
TRBD1,.,TRBJ2-2,TRBV7-3,CASSAQGSTGELFF,TGTGCCAGCAGCGCACAGGGGTCCACCGGGGAGCTGTTTTTT
.,.,TRBJ1-1,TRBV2,CASMPQGLNTEAFF,TGTGCCAGCATGCCACAGGGTTTGAACACTGAAGCTTTCTTT
TRBD1,.,TRBJ2-7,TRBV4-2,CASSPGTGVLDEQYF,TGTGCCAGCAGTCCCGGGACAGGGGTCCTGGACGAGCAGTACTTC
TRBD2,.,TRBJ2-7,TRBV7-6,CASSLESSGSYEQYF,TGTGCCAGCAGCTTAGAGTCTAGCGGCTCCTACGAGCAGTACTTC
TRBD1,.,TRBJ1-5,TRBV19,CASSRGQGVGQPQHF,TGTGCCAGTAGTAGGGGACAGGGAGTGGGTCAGCCCCAGCATTTT
TRBD1,.,TRBJ1-3,TRBV10-3,CAIRAGGTTGNTIYF,TGTGCCATCAGGGCAGGGGGCACAACTGGAAACACCATATATTTT
.,few,TRBJ2-4,TRBV5-4,CASRSNRENIQYF,TGTGCCAGCAGAAGTAACAGGGAAAACATTCAGTACTTC
.,.,TRBJ1-4,TRBV27,CASSQTGPDPTNEKLFF,TGTGCCAGCAGCCAGACAGGTCCCGACCCAACTAATGAAAAACTGTTTTTT
.,.,TRBJ2-5,TRBV30,CAWSGGSLTQYF,TGTGCCTGGAGTGGGGGCAGCTTGACCCAGTACTTC
.,.,TRBJ2-5,TRBV18,CASSPTDQETQYF,TGTGCCAGCTCACCAACGGACCAAGAGACCCAGTACTTC
TRBD1,.,TRBJ1-2,TRBV6-1,CASSDSLYGTGGPGYTF,TGTGCCAGCAGTGATTCACTATACGGGACAGGGGGCCCTGGCTACACCTTC
.,.,TRBJ1-2,TRBV2,CASWEGTPNYGYTF,TGTGCCAGCTGGGAGGGGACGCCTAACTATGGCTACACCTTC
.,.,TRBJ1-1,TRBV25-1,CASSESRNTEAFF,TGTGCCAGCAGTGAAAGTAGGAACACTGAAGCTTTCTTT
TRBD1,.,TRBJ2-1,TRBV2,CASSANRDSYHNEQFF,TGTGCCAGCAGTGCCAACCGGGACAGTTACCACAATGAGCAGTTCTTC
TRBD1,few,TRBJ2-7,TRBV14,CASSPPGTGGSYEQYF,TGTGCCAGCAGCCCGCCCGGGACAGGGGGTTCCTACGAGCAGTACTTC
TRBD2,once,TRBJ2-1,TRBV7-9,CAFPLGASGGPNEQFF,TGTGCCTTTCCACTTGGGGCTAGCGGGGGCCCCAATGAGCAGTTCTTC
.,.,TRBJ1-5,TRBV19,CATEERNNQPQHF,TGTGCCACGGAGGAACGAAACAATCAGCCCCAGCATTTT
.,.,TRBJ2-3,TRBV7-2,CASSLEPASTDTQYF,TGTGCCAGCAGCTTAGAGCCCGCTAGCACAGATACGCAGTATTTT
TRBD1,.,TRBJ1-1,TRBV11-1,CASSFGRGRWTEAFF,TGTGCCAGCAGCTTCGGTAGGGGGCGCTGGACTGAAGCTTTCTTT
.,.,TRBJ2-2,TRBV14,CASSRAGELFF,TGTGCCAGCAGCCGAGCCGGGGAGCTGTTTTTT
.,.,TRBJ1-3,TRBV30,CAWTRPGGSGNTIYF,TGTGCCTGGACCAGGCCGGGGGGCTCTGGAAACACCATATATTTT
TRBD1,.,TRBJ1-5,TRBV2,CASSLTGDGNQPQHF,TGTGCCAGCAGCCTGACAGGGGATGGCAATCAGCCCCAGCATTTT
TRBD1,.,TRBJ1-1,TRBV7-9,CASSTTSLQGALGTEAFF,TGTGCCAGCAGCACTACCAGCTTGCAGGGGGCGCTTGGGACTGAAGCTTTCTTT
.,.,TRBJ2-5,TRBV5-6,CASSPNNLGQPGRQETQYF,TGTGCCAGCAGCCCCAATAACCTAGGACAGCCTGGGAGACAAGAGACCCAGTACTTC
.,.,TRBJ1-3,TRBV19,CASSIGHGSGNTIYF,TGTGCCAGTAGTATCGGACACGGCTCTGGAAACACCATATATTTT
.,.,TRBJ2-2,TRBV6-4,CASSDGSGNTGELFF,TGTGCCAGCAGTGACGGGAGCGGGAACACCGGGGAGCTGTTTTTT
TRBD2,.,TRBJ2-5,TRBV19,CASSGPQRGGSETQYF,TGTGCCAGTAGTGGGCCCCAGCGGGGGGGCTCGGAGACCCAGTACTTC
.,.,TRBJ2-7,TRBV9,CASSVDGGYEQYF,TGTGCCAGCAGCGTCGACGGGGGATACGAGCAGTACTTC
.,.,TRBJ1-3,TRBV5-1,CASSLYHRESSGNTIYF,TGCGCCAGCAGCTTGTATCATCGGGAAAGCTCTGGAAACACCATATATTTT
.,.,TRBJ2-3,TRBV4-3,CASSQESLAPQYF,TGCGCCAGCAGCCAAGAGTCGCTAGCCCCGCAGTATTTT